A selection of T cell receptor beta chains follows, all from one sample in a study of radiotherapy plus CTLA-4 blockade in lung cancer. Data came from immunoSEQ multiplex PCR; TCRdb stores just in-frame clones and leaves some out. The repertoire consists of over 75,000 clones, with roughly four fifths occurring once and the leading ten covering 0.65% to 0.95%. The sequencing here drew on peripheral blood, taken from a patient treated with radiotherapy plus ipilimumab. The receptors here all came from a human donor with non-small cell lung cancer who had stable disease on radiotherapy plus ipilimumab. CDR3s include the opening cysteine and the closing phenylalanine or tryptophan. A D gene is named only where the DNA matches it firmly. The size entry is marked missing in some rows and otherwise reads once, few, many or a size class.

CDR3nt: TGCGCCAGCAGCTTGGTTGCCGGGAACACTGAAGCTTTCTTT
CDR3aa: CASSLVAGNTEAFF
abundance: .
v_gene: TRBV5-1
d_gene: .
j_gene: TRBJ1-1

CDR3nt: TGCGCCAGCAGCTGGGGACAGGGAAGCTATGGCTACACCTTC
CDR3aa: CASSWGQGSYGYTF
abundance: .
v_gene: TRBV5-1
d_gene: TRBD1
j_gene: TRBJ1-2

CDR3nt: TGCAGCGTTGGGATGGGTCCGTTCGAGCAGTACTTC
CDR3aa: CSVGMGPFEQYF
abundance: .
v_gene: TRBV29-1
d_gene: .
j_gene: TRBJ2-7

CDR3nt: TGTGCCAGCAGCGCAGACAGAGGGGAGACCCAGTACTTC
CDR3aa: CASSADRGETQYF
abundance: .
v_gene: TRBV11-2
d_gene: .
j_gene: TRBJ2-5

CDR3nt: TGTGCCAGCAGCGGGACTAGCGGGAGTACCGGGGAGCTGTTTTTT
CDR3aa: CASSGTSGSTGELFF
abundance: once
v_gene: TRBV11-3
d_gene: TRBD2
j_gene: TRBJ2-2

CDR3nt: TGTGCCTTACAGGGGGCCCACGAGACCCAGTACTTC
CDR3aa: CALQGAHETQYF
abundance: .
v_gene: TRBV7-7
d_gene: TRBD1
j_gene: TRBJ2-5

CDR3nt: TGTGCCAGCAGTTTAACGGCAGGGGGCGTTGGAAGGGTCACTGAAGCTTTCTTT
CDR3aa: CASSLTAGGVGRVTEAFF
abundance: .
v_gene: TRBV28
d_gene: TRBD1
j_gene: TRBJ1-1

CDR3nt: TGTGCCAGCAGCGTTAGCGGGGGGTCAGATACGCAGTATTTT
CDR3aa: CASSVSGGSDTQYF
abundance: few
v_gene: TRBV9
d_gene: TRBD2
j_gene: TRBJ2-3

CDR3nt: TGTGCCAGCAGCCCGGAGGGGGGTAGGGATGGCTACACCTTC
CDR3aa: CASSPEGGRDGYTF
abundance: .
v_gene: TRBV6-5
d_gene: .
j_gene: TRBJ1-2

CDR3nt: TGCAGCGCCGGTGAAGGGTATTTT
CDR3aa: CSAGEGYF
abundance: .
v_gene: TRBV29-1
d_gene: .
j_gene: TRBJ2-3

CDR3nt: TGTGCCAGCAGTGAATATGCAGGGATGGGGGAAAAACTGTTTTTT
CDR3aa: CASSEYAGMGEKLFF
abundance: .
v_gene: TRBV25-1
d_gene: .
j_gene: TRBJ1-4

CDR3nt: TGTGCCAGCAGAACGACTAGCGGCACGACGTATACGCAGTATTTT
CDR3aa: CASRTTSGTTYTQYF
abundance: .
v_gene: TRBV27
d_gene: TRBD2
j_gene: TRBJ2-3

CDR3nt: TGCGCCAGCAGCCAAACGACAGGGTTTAATGAAAAACTGTTTTTT
CDR3aa: CASSQTTGFNEKLFF
abundance: .
v_gene: TRBV4-1
d_gene: TRBD1
j_gene: TRBJ1-4

CDR3nt: TGTGCCAGCAGCTTATCCAGTAACAAGCCCCAGCATTTT
CDR3aa: CASSLSSNKPQHF
abundance: .
v_gene: TRBV7-3
d_gene: .
j_gene: TRBJ1-5

CDR3nt: TGTGCCAGCAGCGCCCGACAGGGATCCTACTCCTACGAGCAGTACTTC
CDR3aa: CASSARQGSYSYEQYF
abundance: once
v_gene: TRBV9
d_gene: TRBD1
j_gene: TRBJ2-7

CDR3nt: TGCAGCGTTGGGGTGAACCAAGAGACCCAGTACTTC
CDR3aa: CSVGVNQETQYF
abundance: .
v_gene: TRBV29-1
d_gene: .
j_gene: TRBJ2-5

CDR3nt: TGCGCCAGCAGCTACGGGTCCGCAGAGGCTGAAGCTTTCTTT
CDR3aa: CASSYGSAEAEAFF
abundance: .
v_gene: TRBV5-1
d_gene: .
j_gene: TRBJ1-1

CDR3nt: TGTGCCAGCAGCCGGGGTTTAGCGGGAGAAACGCAGTATTTT
CDR3aa: CASSRGLAGETQYF
abundance: .
v_gene: TRBV7-6
d_gene: TRBD2
j_gene: TRBJ2-3

CDR3nt: TGTGCCAGCAGCTTCGGGGGATCTGGAAACACCATATATTTT
CDR3aa: CASSFGGSGNTIYF
abundance: .
v_gene: TRBV7-2
d_gene: .
j_gene: TRBJ1-3

CDR3nt: TGCGCCAGCAGCTTGTTACAGGCCCCGGGGGAGACCCAGTACTTC
CDR3aa: CASSLLQAPGETQYF
abundance: .
v_gene: TRBV5-1
d_gene: .
j_gene: TRBJ2-5

CDR3nt: TGTGCCAGCAGCTGGGACAGGGTCCACGAGCAGTACTTC
CDR3aa: CASSWDRVHEQYF
abundance: once
v_gene: TRBV5-4
d_gene: TRBD1
j_gene: TRBJ2-7

CDR3nt: TGTGCCAGCAGCGGACAGGGGGCGAACCTAAATAGCAATCAGCCCCAGCATTTT
CDR3aa: CASSGQGANLNSNQPQHF
abundance: .
v_gene: TRBV5-6
d_gene: TRBD1
j_gene: TRBJ1-5

CDR3nt: TGTGCCAGCAGCTTATTGCCCATGAGAGAGCATGAGCAGTTCTTC
CDR3aa: CASSLLPMREHEQFF
abundance: .
v_gene: TRBV7-9
d_gene: .
j_gene: TRBJ2-1

CDR3nt: TGCGCCAGCAGCCCCGCAAATTCAGGGGCCGTACGTGAAGCTTTCTTT
CDR3aa: CASSPANSGAVREAFF
abundance: .
v_gene: TRBV5-1
d_gene: .
j_gene: TRBJ1-1

CDR3nt: TGTGCCAGCAGCTACAGGGTTATGGATAATTCACCCCTCCACTTT
CDR3aa: CASSYRVMDNSPLHF
abundance: .
v_gene: TRBV7-3
d_gene: .
j_gene: TRBJ1-6

CDR3nt: TGTGCCAGCAGCGTAGATCTAGCGGGGGGCCCCGAGCAGTACTTC
CDR3aa: CASSVDLAGGPEQYF
abundance: .
v_gene: TRBV9
d_gene: TRBD2
j_gene: TRBJ2-7

CDR3nt: TGTGCCAGCGGGCAGGGCACGAACACTGAAGCTTTCTTT
CDR3aa: CASGQGTNTEAFF
abundance: once
v_gene: TRBV2
d_gene: .
j_gene: TRBJ1-1

CDR3nt: TGTGCCAGCAGCTTAGCACAGGGGTACAATGAGCAGTTCTTC
CDR3aa: CASSLAQGYNEQFF
abundance: .
v_gene: TRBV7-3
d_gene: TRBD1
j_gene: TRBJ2-1

CDR3nt: TGTGCCAGCGCCTTGTCTGGAAACACCATATATTTT
CDR3aa: CASALSGNTIYF
abundance: few
v_gene: TRBV11-2
d_gene: .
j_gene: TRBJ1-3

CDR3nt: TGTGCCAGCAGCCCGCTAAGCGGGAGAAAGAACGAGCAGTACTTC
CDR3aa: CASSPLSGRKNEQYF
abundance: once
v_gene: TRBV7-9
d_gene: TRBD2
j_gene: TRBJ2-7

CDR3nt: TGTGCTAGCAGCTCGACAGGGTCCAACGAGCAGTACTTC
CDR3aa: CASSSTGSNEQYF
abundance: .
v_gene: TRBV7-7
d_gene: TRBD1
j_gene: TRBJ2-7

CDR3nt: TGTGCCTGGAGTGTTCGGTCCCAAGAGACCCAGTACTTC
CDR3aa: CAWSVRSQETQYF
abundance: few
v_gene: TRBV30
d_gene: .
j_gene: TRBJ2-5

CDR3nt: TGTGCCAGCAGCGTAGGACAGGGAAACACCGGGGAGCTGTTTTTT
CDR3aa: CASSVGQGNTGELFF
abundance: .
v_gene: TRBV9
d_gene: TRBD1
j_gene: TRBJ2-2

CDR3nt: TGTGCCAGCAGTGAAAGACGACTAGCCCCCTACAATGAGCAGTTCTTC
CDR3aa: CASSERRLAPYNEQFF
abundance: .
v_gene: TRBV6-1
d_gene: TRBD2
j_gene: TRBJ2-1

CDR3nt: TGTGCCAGCAGCCCGGCCGACAAGGTGCACGGGGAAGCTTTCTTT
CDR3aa: CASSPADKVHGEAFF
abundance: .
v_gene: TRBV7-8
d_gene: .
j_gene: TRBJ1-1

CDR3nt: TGTGCCAGTAGTGGGCCAGGGTACCAGCCCCAGCATTTT
CDR3aa: CASSGPGYQPQHF
abundance: .
v_gene: TRBV19
d_gene: .
j_gene: TRBJ1-5

CDR3nt: TGCGCCAGCAGAACCGGGACTAGCGAGTACAATGAGCAGTTCTTC
CDR3aa: CASRTGTSEYNEQFF
abundance: few
v_gene: TRBV5-1
d_gene: TRBD2
j_gene: TRBJ2-1

CDR3nt: TGTGCCAGCAGCGATTCCCCTCCGGGTGGAAACACCATATATTTT
CDR3aa: CASSDSPPGGNTIYF
abundance: once
v_gene: TRBV9
d_gene: .
j_gene: TRBJ1-3

CDR3nt: TGTGCCAGCAGTGACATTGGACAGAGCAACACCGGGGAGCTGTTTTTT
CDR3aa: CASSDIGQSNTGELFF
abundance: .
v_gene: TRBV2
d_gene: .
j_gene: TRBJ2-2

CDR3nt: TGTGCCAGTAGTATAGCCCTGGGAGGGGGCGGAGAGACCCAGTACTTC
CDR3aa: CASSIALGGGGETQYF
abundance: .
v_gene: TRBV19
d_gene: .
j_gene: TRBJ2-5

CDR3nt: TGCGCCAGCAGCCCACCCGGGACAGGGGCAAAAGAGCAGTTCTTC
CDR3aa: CASSPPGTGAKEQFF
abundance: few
v_gene: TRBV5-1
d_gene: TRBD1
j_gene: TRBJ2-1

CDR3nt: TGTGCCAGCAGCCTAGGGATAAACGAGCAGTACTTC
CDR3aa: CASSLGINEQYF
abundance: .
v_gene: TRBV7-8
d_gene: .
j_gene: TRBJ2-7

CDR3nt: TGTGCCTGGAGTTTAGGGGTTGATCAGCCCCAGCATTTT
CDR3aa: CAWSLGVDQPQHF
abundance: .
v_gene: TRBV30
d_gene: .
j_gene: TRBJ1-5

CDR3nt: TGTGCCAGCAGTGCCTCGACACCAGATACGCAGTATTTT
CDR3aa: CASSASTPDTQYF
abundance: .
v_gene: TRBV2
d_gene: .
j_gene: TRBJ2-3

CDR3nt: TGTGCCAGCTCACCCCGCGGCACAACTAATGAAAAACTGTTTTTT
CDR3aa: CASSPRGTTNEKLFF
abundance: few
v_gene: TRBV18
d_gene: .
j_gene: TRBJ1-4

CDR3nt: TGTGCCTGGAGTCCCTCGGGCTCCTATAATTCACCCCTCCACTTT
CDR3aa: CAWSPSGSYNSPLHF
abundance: .
v_gene: TRBV30
d_gene: .
j_gene: TRBJ1-6

CDR3nt: TGTGCCTGGAGTCCATCCCCGGGACTACTCACCGGGGAGCTGTTTTTT
CDR3aa: CAWSPSPGLLTGELFF
abundance: .
v_gene: TRBV30
d_gene: TRBD2
j_gene: TRBJ2-2

CDR3nt: TGTGCCAGCAGCTTAACTAGCGGGGGGGCCCTTAACAATGAGCAGTTCTTC
CDR3aa: CASSLTSGGALNNEQFF
abundance: .
v_gene: TRBV7-3
d_gene: TRBD2
j_gene: TRBJ2-1

CDR3nt: TGTGCCAGTAGTCTCACTAGCAGGAGGTGGGCTGAAGCTTTCTTT
CDR3aa: CASSLTSRRWAEAFF
abundance: .
v_gene: TRBV19
d_gene: .
j_gene: TRBJ1-1

CDR3nt: TGTGCCAGCAGCGACTCCGGGACAGGGGCCTACGAGCAGTACTTC
CDR3aa: CASSDSGTGAYEQYF
abundance: .
v_gene: TRBV7-6
d_gene: TRBD1
j_gene: TRBJ2-7

CDR3nt: TGTGCCACCAGCAGAGACCCATTTAGCGGGAGGGCCAGGGCCTACAATGAGCAGTTCTTC
CDR3aa: CATSRDPFSGRARAYNEQFF
abundance: .
v_gene: TRBV15
d_gene: TRBD2
j_gene: TRBJ2-1